The next 28 T cell receptor beta chains were all read from a single sample in a study of cytomegalovirus exposure and HLA in healthy donors. The PCR employed 60 Vbeta primers together with 13 Jbeta primers. TCRdb keeps only in-frame clones here, not all; method: immunoSEQ multiplex PCR. The table includes about 130,000 clones, about 74% detected once. Specimen: PBMCs. These receptors came from a woman between 50 and 59 years old in good health and CMV-seropositive.

About this clone itself: One end of the junction does not line up with germline, which may come from a read error. V gene TRBV30 combines with J gene TRBJ1-2; maybe TRBD1 (5 bases). The germline V gene has CDR1 GTSNPN and CDR2 SVGIG (reference sequence). This CDR3 has 13 amino acids. CDR3 nucleotide sequence: TGTGCCTGGAGTTTCACGCGGGGGTATGGCTACCCCTTC. Protein: CAWSFTRGYGYPF.

This clone has just a few counts. The chain uses TRBV5-1 and TRBJ1-4; D may be TRBD1 (6 bases). Looked up from germline, CDR1 is SGHRS and CDR2 is YFSETQ. The germline V and J ends were trimmed by 0 bases and 1 base, with 10 bases remaining between them. CDR3 length: 16 residues. DNA for the CDR3: TGCGCCAGCAGCTTGGGGACAGAACAAACTAATGAAAAACTGTTTTTT. Protein: CASSLGTEQTNEKLFF.

For this clone: The junction and the germline gene differ at one end; a read error may be behind it. V is TRBV7-9 and J is TRBJ1-4, with unresolved D. Germline V lookup: CDR1 SEHNR, CDR2 FQNEAQ (reference sequence). This CDR3 contains 12 residues. Here the CDR3 DNA reads TGTTCCAGCAGCTCTAATACCCTGAAACTGTTTTTT. Its translation: CSSSSNTLKLFF.

The chain joins TRBV28 to TRBJ1-5, with D maybe TRBD1 (6 bases). The ends were cut back, 5 bases at V and 4 bases at J, with 12 bases in the middle. The CDR3 runs to 14 residues. Germline V gene lookup returns CDR1 MDHEN and CDR2 SYDVKM. The CDR3 is CASSPGQGNQPQHF. The CDR3 region has the DNA TGTGCCAGCAGTCCGGGACAAGGAAATCAGCCCCAGCATTTT.

J is TRBJ1-1 and V is TRBV5-1; D is possibly TRBD1 (6 bases). Trimming left V 8 bases short and J 0 bases short, with 11 bases between. The CDR3 has 13 residues. Germline-derived CDR1 and CDR2 are SGHRS and YFSETQ. CDR3 sequence reads: CASMTGMNTEAFF. The CDR3 region has the DNA TGCGCCAGTATGACAGGAATGAACACTGAAGCTTTCTTT.

The gene calls are TRBV19 and TRBJ1-5; 8 bases are shared with TRBD1. The CDR3 contains 12 residues. Germline values: CDR1 LNHDA, CDR2 SQIVND (reference sequence). The V and J ends lost 5 bases and 15 bases, in that order; junction bases with no gene match: 9. CDR3 bases: TGTGCCAGTAGTTCTGGGGACAGGCTTTTGCATTTT. Translating it yields CASSSGDRLLHF.

A single count supports this clone. The genes are TRBV12-5 and TRBJ2-1, with TRBD1 as a possible D gene (5 bases). Germline values: CDR1 LGHNT, CDR2 FRNRAP. This CDR3 contains 15 residues. Trimming left V 4 bases short and J 0 bases short, with 10 bases between. CDR3: CASGWGQSSYNEQFF. For the CDR3, the DNA is TGTGCTAGTGGTTGGGGCCAGAGCTCCTACAATGAGCAGTTCTTC.

This clone has just a few counts. The chain employs TRBV6-1 and TRBJ2-3; 7 positions match TRBD2. V was clipped by 3 bases and J by 3 bases; unmatched bases: 9. The CDR3 is 16 residues long. Germline V gene data show CDR1 as MNHNS and CDR2 as SASEGT. The CDR3 coding sequence is TGTGCCAGCAGTGACTATGGGAGGGTGGGAACAGATACGCAGTATTTT. It yields the protein CASSDYGRVGTDTQYF.

V is TRBV19 and J is TRBJ1-1; TRBD1 might be the D (6 bases). Germline loops: CDR1 LNHDA, CDR2 SQIVND (reference sequence). The germline V and J ends were trimmed by 4 bases and 1 base, with 13 bases remaining between them. This CDR3 has 15 amino acids. The CDR3 DNA reads as TGTGCCAGTAGTACTCTCGACAGGAGGAACACTGAAGCTTTCTTT. Amino acids: CASSTLDRRNTEAFF.

V is TRBV5-1 and J is TRBJ2-2, with D possibly TRBD2 on 6 matching bases. Germline CDR1 is SGHRS and CDR2 is YFSETQ. The V end lost 4 bases, the J end lost 4 bases, and 20 bases lay between the germline ends. This CDR3 has 17 residues. Here the CDR3 reads CASSLGPRAGGTGELFF. DNA of the CDR3: TGCGCCAGCAGCCTCGGCCCCAGGGCCGGGGGCACCGGGGAGCTGTTTTTT.

The genes are TRBV5-1 and TRBJ2-3; TRBD2 is a possible D gene (6 bases). The V gene's germline CDR1 is SGHRS and CDR2 YFSETQ. The V end lost 2 bases, the J end lost 2 bases, and 24 bases lay between the germline ends. The CDR3 length is 19 residues. Written as DNA, the CDR3 is TGCGCCAGCAGCTTTCCTACGGCCGGGCTAGCGTCAGACACAGATACGCAGTATTTT. Its translation is CASSFPTAGLASDTDTQYF.

Only a few counts were recorded for this clone. The chain employs TRBV19 and TRBJ2-1; no clear D. V shed 7 bases and J shed 7 bases, with 20 bases lying between them. Germline V gene lookup returns CDR1 LNHDA and CDR2 SQIVND (reference sequence). This CDR3 has 15 residues. The CDR3, as DNA: TGTGCCAGTACCCTCCAGAGCCTAGGAGTTAATGAGCAGTTCTTC. It is translated as CASTLQSLGVNEQFF. Filled out from reference TRBV19 and TRBJ2-1, the complete variable domain reads DGGITQSPKYLFRKEGQNVTLSCEQNLNHDAMYWYRQDPGQGLRLIYYSQIVNDFQKGDIAEGYSVSREKKESFPLTVTSAQKNPTAFYLCASTLQSLGVNEQFFGPGTRLTVL.

The chain is built from TRBV5-4 and TRBJ2-1; the match to TRBD2 covers 12 bases. V was pared by 4 bases and J by 5 bases, with 16 bases of the junction left unmatched. The CDR3 is made up of 19 amino acids. The V gene's germline CDR1 is SGHNT and CDR2 YYREEE (reference sequence). DNA for the CDR3: TGTGCCAGCAGCCACCGACTAGCGGGGGCAAACATACCGAACAATGAGCAGTTCTTC. This gives the protein CASSHRLAGANIPNNEQFF.

J is TRBJ2-2 and V is TRBV7-2, with D unclear. CDR1 is SGHTA, CDR2 FQGNSA, per germline. The CDR3 runs 15 residues. V shed 4 bases and J shed 1 base, with 10 bases lying between them. The CDR3 nucleotides are TGTGCCAGCAGCTCTGCCACGGGGAACACCGGGGAGCTGTTTTTT. This encodes CASSSATGNTGELFF.

The chain has TRBV12-5 and TRBJ1-4; D gene unclear. The germline V gene encodes CDR1 LGHNT and CDR2 FRNRAP. The CDR3 contains 13 residues. The ends were cut back, 5 bases at V and 7 bases at J, with 11 bases in the middle. This chain's CDR3 is CASGPLGSEKLFF. In nucleotides, the CDR3 is TGTGCTAGTGGTCCTTTGGGGAGTGAAAAACTGTTTTTT. The variable domain in full, with the rest retrieved from reference TRBV12-5 and TRBJ1-4, is DARVTQTPRHKVTEMGQEVTMRCQPILGHNTVFWYRQTMMQGLELLAYFRNRAPLDDSGMPKDRFSAEMPDATLATLKIQPSEPRDSAVYFCASGPLGSEKLFFGSGTQLSVL.

This clone was observed a few times. CDR3 in DNA: TGTGCCAGCAGCTTGGTGGCTAGCGGGGACAATGAGCAGTTCTTC. This translates into CASSLVASGDNEQFF. This chain uses TRBV5-4 with TRBJ2-1; 9 bases fit TRBD2. Germline V CDR1 and CDR2: SGHNT, YYREEE (reference sequence). This CDR3 region has 15 residues. V trimming: 0 bases; J trimming: 5 bases; junction bases outside the gene matches: 3.

The count of this clone is one. This sequence joins TRBV7-9 and TRBJ2-3; TRBD2 aligns across 13 bases. V trimming: 8 bases; J trimming: 0 bases; junction bases outside the gene matches: 5. The CDR3 runs to 16 residues. Germline V CDR1 and CDR2: SEHNR, FQNEAQ (reference sequence). CDR3 amino acids: CASAKGLAGSTDTQYF. For the CDR3, the DNA is TGTGCCAGCGCGAAGGGACTAGCGGGGAGCACAGATACGCAGTATTTT.

The rearrangement links TRBV29-1 to TRBJ2-2; 8 nucleotides line up with TRBD1. This CDR3 spans 15 amino acids. Germline V CDR1 and CDR2: SQVTM, ANQGSEA. V was clipped by 7 bases and J by 6 bases; unmatched bases: 13. The CDR3 sequence: CSATYWNRGSGELFF. CDR3 nucleotide sequence: TGCAGCGCGACCTACTGGAACAGGGGGTCCGGGGAGCTGTTTTTT.

The V call is TRBV11-2, the J call TRBJ2-3, with 12 positions matching TRBD2. J was trimmed by 3 bases and V by 3 bases; bases with no gene match: 10. There are 18 residues in the CDR3. Looked up from germline, CDR1 is SGHAT and CDR2 is FQNNGV. The CDR3 region is CASSFSSQLAGGTDTQYF. CDR3 sequence (DNA): TGTGCCAGCAGCTTTTCGAGCCAACTAGCGGGGGGTACAGATACGCAGTATTTT.

The gene calls are TRBV7-9 and TRBJ2-7; no definite D call. CDR1 is SEHNR, CDR2 FQNEAQ, per germline (reference sequence). This CDR3 comprises 15 residues. The ends were cut back, 5 bases at V and 1 base at J, with 15 bases in the middle. The CDR3 loop is CASSHRAARSYEQYF. The CDR3 nucleotides are TGTGCCAGCAGCCACAGAGCTGCCAGGTCCTACGAGCAGTACTTC.

The chain recombines TRBV5-1 with TRBJ1-4; tentative D call: TRBD1 (6 bases). The CDR3 has 15 amino acids. V dropped 0 bases and J dropped 3 bases, with 9 bases sitting between them. Looked up from germline, CDR1 is SGHRS and CDR2 is YFSETQ. The CDR3 is CASSLGAGANEKLFF. The DNA for the CDR3 is TGCGCCAGCAGCTTGGGGGCAGGGGCTAATGAAAAACTGTTTTTT.

The chain recombines TRBV27 with TRBJ2-3; 10 positions match TRBD2. J was trimmed by 9 bases and V by 5 bases; bases with no gene match: 14. Germline values: CDR1 MNHEY, CDR2 SMNVEV (reference sequence). This CDR3 is 16 amino acids long. The CDR3 here is CASSVAGGPVTRTQYF. CDR3 nucleotides: TGTGCCAGCAGTGTAGCGGGGGGCCCCGTGACGCGCACGCAGTATTTT.

The genes are TRBV5-6 and TRBJ2-5; 10 positions agree with TRBD1. Looked up from germline, CDR1 is SGHDT and CDR2 is YYEEEE. The CDR3 spans 17 residues. J was trimmed by 0 bases and V by 5 bases; bases with no gene match: 10. As DNA, the CDR3 is TGTGCCAGCAGGCCCGGGACAGGGGCGATGTACCAAGAGACCCAGTACTTC. Protein sequence: CASRPGTGAMYQETQYF.

The chain is built from TRBV5-1 and TRBJ1-2, with TRBD1 as a possible D gene (6 bases). The CDR3 sequence is 17 residues long. Germline CDR1 is SGHRS and CDR2 is YFSETQ. Trimming removed 0 bases at V and 0 bases at J, with 15 bases between. In DNA form, the CDR3 reads TGCGCCAGCAGCTTGGGCACCCAGGGGTTCGCTAACTATGGCTACACCTTC. Encoded protein: CASSLGTQGFANYGYTF.

The chain links TRBV5-4 to TRBJ2-6; 7 bases are shared with TRBD1. The CDR3 sequence is 15 residues long. The V segment lost 2 bases and the J segment 3 bases; nucleotides outside the gene matches: 2. Germline V gives CDR1 SGHNT, CDR2 YYREEE (reference sequence). This CDR3 is CASSLQGYGANVLTF. In DNA form, the CDR3 reads TGTGCCAGCAGCTTACAGGGGTATGGGGCCAACGTCCTGACTTTC.

The rearrangement joins TRBV29-1 to TRBJ1-5; D is ambiguous. This CDR3 spans 13 amino acids. Germline-derived CDR1 and CDR2 are SQVTM and ANQGSEA. V dropped 3 bases and J dropped 4 bases, with 10 bases sitting between them. CDR3 amino acids: CSVDLGGNQPQHF. The DNA for the CDR3 is TGCAGCGTTGATTTGGGAGGGAATCAGCCCCAGCATTTT.

The chain uses TRBV7-9 and TRBJ1-2; the D is unclear. The V end lost 1 base, the J end lost 4 bases, and 13 bases lay between the germline ends. CDR3 length: 15 residues. Germline CDR1 and CDR2: SEHNR and FQNEAQ (reference sequence). The CDR3 DNA is TGTGCCAGCAGCTTAGTAGCCTCCACCTTCTATGGCTACACCTTC. It translates to CASSLVASTFYGYTF.

This chain uses TRBV14 with TRBJ1-1; tentative D call: TRBD1 (5 bases). CDR3 size: 15 residues. CDR1 SGHDN and CDR2 FVKESK come from the germline V gene. Trimming removed 4 bases from V and 5 bases from J, with 17 bases in between. CDR3 in DNA: TGTGCCAGCAGCCCAATTCTCCAGGGCGGAACTGAAGCTTTCTTT. Translation gives CASSPILQGGTEAFF.